These T cell receptor beta chains were read from a single sample in a study of blood T cells in healthy people across ages. TCRdb analysed the 5' RACE reads with MiXCR anew, one entry per CDR3 protein. Of roughly 730,000 distinct CDR3 sequences listed, roughly three fifths are singletons. The sequenced sample was blood. All receptors derive from a man aged 35 to 55 in good health. Both conserved end residues are part of each CDR3. The order of the fields is D gene, V gene, J gene, CDR3 protein. D genes are given only for firm matches.

d_call: NA; v_call: TRBV12-3/TRBV12-4; j_call: TRBJ2-7; cdr3_aa: CASSLFGAEQYF
d_call: TRBD2; v_call: TRBV7-9; j_call: TRBJ2-5; cdr3_aa: CASSPGPIGLANSYNEQYF
d_call: NA; v_call: TRBV3-1; j_call: TRBJ1-2; cdr3_aa: CASSQDLVGYGYTF
d_call: TRBD2; v_call: TRBV20-1; j_call: TRBJ2-3; cdr3_aa: CSARTGLAASTDTQYF
d_call: NA; v_call: TRBV5-1; j_call: TRBJ2-5; cdr3_aa: CASSLLLQDEQYF
d_call: NA; v_call: TRBV2; j_call: NA; cdr3_aa: CASSEERRVRNEQYF
d_call: TRBD1; v_call: TRBV7-2; j_call: TRBJ1-2; cdr3_aa: CASSLRGTGENGYTF
d_call: NA; v_call: TRBV11-3; j_call: TRBJ2-2; cdr3_aa: CASSSPIHANTGELFF
d_call: TRBD2; v_call: TRBV12-3/TRBV12-4; j_call: TRBJ2-2; cdr3_aa: CASSLTKAGLAGGTNTGELFF
d_call: NA; v_call: TRBV5-1; j_call: TRBJ1-1; cdr3_aa: CASSFGDGNTEAFF
d_call: NA; v_call: TRBV5-6; j_call: TRBJ2-4; cdr3_aa: CASSLRGRLDGNQNIQYF
d_call: NA; v_call: TRBV6-2/TRBV6-3; j_call: TRBJ2-7; cdr3_aa: CASKTRVYEQYF
d_call: TRBD2; v_call: TRBV7-6; j_call: TRBJ2-7; cdr3_aa: CASSSRLFLAGGISYEQYF
d_call: TRBD1; v_call: TRBV4-3; j_call: TRBJ2-5; cdr3_aa: CASSQEGTGLQETQYF
d_call: NA; v_call: TRBV10-3; j_call: NA; cdr3_aa: CALSEGSSSAYEQYF
d_call: TRBD2; v_call: TRBV20-1; j_call: TRBJ2-1; cdr3_aa: CSAPRTSGRHEQFF
d_call: NA; v_call: TRBV20-1; j_call: TRBJ1-5; cdr3_aa: CSAPGGAGVLQPQHF
d_call: TRBD1; v_call: TRBV13; j_call: NA; cdr3_aa: CASRSSDRGGETQYF
d_call: NA; v_call: TRBV7-3; j_call: TRBJ2-5; cdr3_aa: CASSLSWWETQYF
d_call: TRBD1; v_call: TRBV14; j_call: TRBJ2-7; cdr3_aa: CASSQRTGTGAYEQYF
d_call: TRBD2; v_call: TRBV3-1; j_call: TRBJ2-5; cdr3_aa: CASSPTSMETQYF
d_call: TRBD2; v_call: TRBV20-1; j_call: TRBJ2-1; cdr3_aa: CSARGGLAGGPRHNEQFF
d_call: TRBD2; v_call: TRBV7-2; j_call: TRBJ2-3; cdr3_aa: CASSLGLAGLYTDTQYF
d_call: NA; v_call: TRBV20-1; j_call: TRBJ1-2; cdr3_aa: CSAPDNGANYGYTF
d_call: NA; v_call: TRBV28; j_call: TRBJ2-5; cdr3_aa: CASAFPGTQYF
d_call: NA; v_call: TRBV27; j_call: TRBJ2-7; cdr3_aa: CATINGQTYEQYF
d_call: NA; v_call: TRBV20-1; j_call: TRBJ2-7; cdr3_aa: CSARGPRSRVDHEQYF
d_call: NA; v_call: TRBV4-2; j_call: TRBJ2-4; cdr3_aa: CASSQAGTKNIQYF
d_call: TRBD1; v_call: TRBV24-1; j_call: TRBJ2-5; cdr3_aa: CATSVVGTGPQSEQYF
d_call: NA; v_call: TRBV7-2; j_call: TRBJ2-1; cdr3_aa: CASSFSEASFF
d_call: TRBD2; v_call: TRBV3-1; j_call: TRBJ2-3; cdr3_aa: CASSQRGTSTDTQYF
d_call: NA; v_call: TRBV29-1; j_call: TRBJ1-2; cdr3_aa: CSVEQGYGYTF
d_call: TRBD1; v_call: TRBV20-1; j_call: TRBJ1-1; cdr3_aa: CSAPPGTGTTEAFF
d_call: TRBD2; v_call: TRBV18; j_call: NA; cdr3_aa: CASSPSTGGRAGETQYF
d_call: TRBD2; v_call: TRBV20-1; j_call: TRBJ2-3; cdr3_aa: CSAVNSGSSPDTQYF
d_call: NA; v_call: TRBV6-5; j_call: TRBJ2-7; cdr3_aa: CASRPELIYEQYF
d_call: NA; v_call: TRBV29-1; j_call: TRBJ1-1; cdr3_aa: CSVPNRLKHTEAFF
d_call: NA; v_call: TRBV7-9; j_call: TRBJ2-5; cdr3_aa: CASSLGTLQETQYF
d_call: TRBD1; v_call: TRBV28; j_call: TRBJ2-1; cdr3_aa: CASSSRPGQGNNNEQFF
d_call: TRBD2; v_call: TRBV7-2; j_call: TRBJ2-1; cdr3_aa: CASSLVLTSGRFERRYEQFF
d_call: NA; v_call: TRBV5-1; j_call: TRBJ1-2; cdr3_aa: CASSLGGKGPTNGYTF
d_call: NA; v_call: TRBV29-1; j_call: TRBJ2-2; cdr3_aa: CSVDRGNTGELFF
d_call: NA; v_call: TRBV12-3/TRBV12-4; j_call: TRBJ1-4; cdr3_aa: CASSLGTAGFREKLFF
d_call: TRBD1; v_call: TRBV28; j_call: TRBJ2-7; cdr3_aa: CAGIQGVSYEQYF
d_call: NA; v_call: TRBV3-1; j_call: TRBJ2-1; cdr3_aa: CASSQGLGGGKYDEQFF
d_call: NA; v_call: TRBV20-1; j_call: TRBJ2-1; cdr3_aa: CSAIRESNEQFF
d_call: TRBD1; v_call: TRBV9; j_call: TRBJ1-4; cdr3_aa: CASSGTGGPIEKLFF
d_call: NA; v_call: TRBV20-1; j_call: TRBJ1-2; cdr3_aa: CSARDAGFNYGYTF
d_call: NA; v_call: TRBV9; j_call: NA; cdr3_aa: CASSVGGTQALQETQYF
d_call: TRBD1; v_call: TRBV29-1; j_call: TRBJ2-5; cdr3_aa: CSTQPGTGGETQYF
d_call: NA; v_call: TRBV6-2/TRBV6-3; j_call: TRBJ2-3; cdr3_aa: CASSVRRIDTQYF
d_call: TRBD2; v_call: TRBV12-3/TRBV12-4; j_call: TRBJ2-5; cdr3_aa: CASGTSRETQYF
d_call: TRBD1; v_call: TRBV7-2; j_call: TRBJ2-2; cdr3_aa: CASSLATGGYAGELFF
d_call: NA; v_call: TRBV27; j_call: TRBJ2-4; cdr3_aa: CASSSGTTKTIQYF
d_call: TRBD1; v_call: TRBV7-9; j_call: TRBJ2-5; cdr3_aa: CASSFRQGIQETQYF
d_call: TRBD1; v_call: TRBV7-2; j_call: TRBJ2-3; cdr3_aa: CASSLAGAGGTPDTQYF
d_call: TRBD1; v_call: TRBV6-1; j_call: TRBJ1-5; cdr3_aa: CASSEARQGLYNQPQHF
d_call: TRBD1; v_call: TRBV7-9; j_call: TRBJ2-2; cdr3_aa: CACSQRLAGTANTGELFF
d_call: TRBD2; v_call: TRBV20-1; j_call: TRBJ2-1; cdr3_aa: CSAYVRTSGAIVSYNEQFF